This is a list of T cell receptor beta chains from one sample in a study of OX40 agonist ivuxolimab in advanced cancers. Assay: immunoSEQ multiplex PCR; the TCRdb copy retains only in-frame clones and omits some. The table lists 75,000 to 100,000 clones, roughly 90% of them singletons. The source material was CD4+ or CD8+ T cells sorted from blood, sampled in a trial of the OX40 agonist ivuxolimab. The receptors stem from an adult with an advanced solid tumor such as melanoma, head and neck, liver or kidney cancer. CDR3s include the opening cysteine and the closing phenylalanine or tryptophan. The D gene is left open where the match is weak.

j_gene: TRBJ2-5; v_gene: TRBV29-1; d_gene: .; CDR3aa: CSVVGLGVRETQYF; CDR3nt: TGCAGCGTTGTTGGGTTGGGAGTCCGAGAGACCCAGTACTTC
j_gene: TRBJ1-1; v_gene: TRBV6-5; d_gene: .; CDR3aa: CASSGRAYSEAFF; CDR3nt: TGTGCCAGCAGCGGCAGGGCGTACTCTGAAGCTTTCTTT
j_gene: TRBJ2-3; v_gene: TRBV19; d_gene: TRBD2; CDR3aa: CASSIASGRADTQYF; CDR3nt: TGTGCCAGTAGTATAGCTAGCGGGAGGGCAGATACGCAGTATTTT
j_gene: TRBJ1-3; v_gene: TRBV7-2; d_gene: TRBD1; CDR3aa: CASSLDRTGLNTIYF; CDR3nt: TGTGCCAGCAGCTTAGATCGGACAGGGTTAAACACCATATATTTT
j_gene: TRBJ1-2; v_gene: TRBV7-9; d_gene: TRBD1; CDR3aa: CASSFPGGSYGYTF; CDR3nt: TGTGCCAGCAGCTTCCCAGGGGGGTCCTATGGCTACACCTTC
j_gene: TRBJ1-2; v_gene: TRBV5-1; d_gene: .; CDR3aa: CASSAVQGTTEGYTF; CDR3nt: TGCGCCAGCAGCGCGGTACAGGGAACCACGGAGGGCTACACCTTC
j_gene: TRBJ1-5; v_gene: TRBV7-9; d_gene: .; CDR3aa: CASSGSGHSPIGPQHF; CDR3nt: TGTGCCAGCAGCGGCTCGGGCCATTCACCGATCGGGCCCCAGCATTTT
j_gene: TRBJ1-3; v_gene: TRBV23-1; d_gene: TRBD1; CDR3aa: CASSPPDRDVPGNTIYF; CDR3nt: TGCGCCAGCAGTCCCCCGGACAGGGACGTCCCTGGAAACACCATATATTTT
j_gene: TRBJ1-2; v_gene: TRBV5-8; d_gene: .; CDR3aa: CASSPEGDGGGYTF; CDR3nt: TGTGCCAGCAGCCCTGAAGGGGATGGCGGCGGCTACACCTTC
j_gene: TRBJ2-1; v_gene: TRBV6-5; d_gene: TRBD2; CDR3aa: CASSYGTSFGEQFF; CDR3nt: TGTGCCAGCAGTTACGGGACTAGTTTCGGTGAGCAGTTCTTC
j_gene: TRBJ1-6; v_gene: TRBV19; d_gene: .; CDR3aa: CASSITERGRGSPLHF; CDR3nt: TGTGCCAGTAGTATCACTGAAAGGGGAAGGGGATCACCCCTCCACTTT
j_gene: TRBJ2-3; v_gene: TRBV11-2; d_gene: TRBD1; CDR3aa: CASSTPGQGWGTQYF; CDR3nt: TGTGCCAGCAGCACACCGGGACAGGGATGGGGGACGCAGTATTTT